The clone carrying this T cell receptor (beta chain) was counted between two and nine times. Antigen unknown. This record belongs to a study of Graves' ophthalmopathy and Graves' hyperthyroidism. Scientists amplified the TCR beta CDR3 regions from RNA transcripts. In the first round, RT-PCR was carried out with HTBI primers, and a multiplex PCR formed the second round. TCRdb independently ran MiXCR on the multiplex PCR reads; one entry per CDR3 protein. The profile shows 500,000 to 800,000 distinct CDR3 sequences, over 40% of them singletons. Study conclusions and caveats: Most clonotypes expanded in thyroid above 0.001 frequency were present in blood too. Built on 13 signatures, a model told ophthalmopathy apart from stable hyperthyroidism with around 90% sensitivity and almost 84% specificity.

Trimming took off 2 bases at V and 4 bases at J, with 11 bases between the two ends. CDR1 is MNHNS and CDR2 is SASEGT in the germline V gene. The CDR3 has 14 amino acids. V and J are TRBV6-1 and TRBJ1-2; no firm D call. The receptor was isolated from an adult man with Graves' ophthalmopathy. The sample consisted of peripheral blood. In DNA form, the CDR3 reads TGTGCCAGCAGTGAACAGGACGTCTTCTATGGCTACACCTTC. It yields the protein CASSEQDVFYGYTF.